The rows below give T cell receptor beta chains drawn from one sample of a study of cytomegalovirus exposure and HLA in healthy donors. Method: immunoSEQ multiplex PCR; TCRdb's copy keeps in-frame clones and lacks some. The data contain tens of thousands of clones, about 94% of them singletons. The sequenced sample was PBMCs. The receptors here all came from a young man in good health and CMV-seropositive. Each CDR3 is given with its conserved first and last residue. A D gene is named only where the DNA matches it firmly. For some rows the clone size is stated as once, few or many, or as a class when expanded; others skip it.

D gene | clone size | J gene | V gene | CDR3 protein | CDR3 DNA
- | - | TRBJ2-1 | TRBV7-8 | CASSLALSSSYNEQFF | TGTGCCAGCAGCTTAGCCCTGTCCAGCTCCTACAATGAGCAGTTCTTC
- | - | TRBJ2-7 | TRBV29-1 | CSAAAGYEQYF | TGCAGCGCGGCGGCTGGCTACGAGCAGTACTTC
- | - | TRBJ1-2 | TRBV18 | CASSPPAGEVTGYTF | TGTGCCAGCTCACCACCGGCAGGGGAAGTAACGGGCTACACCTTC
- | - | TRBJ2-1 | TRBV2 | CASSRAPEDVAYNEQFF | TGTGCCAGCTCCCGCGCCCCGGAGGACGTAGCCTACAATGAGCAGTTCTTC
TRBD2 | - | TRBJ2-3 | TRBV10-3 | CAISELSSGRAKDTQYF | TGTGCCATCAGTGAGTTATCCAGCGGGAGGGCCAAAGATACGCAGTATTTT
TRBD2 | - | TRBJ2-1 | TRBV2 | CASGTSGNNEQFF | TGTGCCAGCGGGACTAGCGGAAACAATGAGCAGTTCTTC
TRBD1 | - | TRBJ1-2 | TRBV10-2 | CASSVDRDGYTF | TGCGCCAGCAGTGTGGACAGGGATGGCTACACCTTC
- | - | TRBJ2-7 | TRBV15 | CATSRGAGGSSYEQYF | TGTGCCACCAGCAGAGGAGCGGGTGGGAGCTCCTACGAGCAGTACTTC
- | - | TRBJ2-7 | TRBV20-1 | CSALTRNEQYF | TGCAGTGCCTTGACTAGGAACGAGCAGTACTTC
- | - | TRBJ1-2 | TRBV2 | CASSGSEDGGYTF | TGTGCCAGCAGTGGCTCCGAGGATGGGGGCTACACCTTC
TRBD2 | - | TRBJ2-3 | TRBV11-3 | CASSLSSGGGRTDTQYF | TGTGCCAGCAGCTTATCTAGCGGGGGGGGGCGCACAGATACGCAGTATTTT
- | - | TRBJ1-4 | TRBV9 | CASSAGGGSRGEKLFF | TGTGCCAGCAGCGCGGGGGGGGGCAGCCGAGGTGAAAAACTGTTTTTT
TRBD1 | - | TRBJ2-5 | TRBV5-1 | CASSALGQTQETQYF | TGCGCCAGCAGCGCCTTGGGACAGACTCAAGAGACCCAGTACTTC
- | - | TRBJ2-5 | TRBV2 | CASRGSGYRETQYF | TGTGCCAGCAGAGGTTCAGGTTATCGGGAGACCCAGTACTTC
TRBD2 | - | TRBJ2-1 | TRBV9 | CASSVAPLSGGHNEQFF | TGTGCCAGCAGCGTAGCCCCTCTTAGCGGGGGACACAATGAGCAGTTCTTC
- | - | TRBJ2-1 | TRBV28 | CASSLSEFYNEQFF | TGTGCCAGCAGTTTATCGGAGTTCTACAATGAGCAGTTCTTC
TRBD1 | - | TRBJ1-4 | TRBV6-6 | CASSFRTGADEKLFF | TGTGCCAGCAGTTTCCGGACAGGGGCGGATGAAAAACTGTTTTTT
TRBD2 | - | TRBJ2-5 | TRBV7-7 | CASSRTSGGVETQYF | TGTGCCAGCAGCCGGACTAGCGGCGGGGTAGAGACCCAGTACTTC
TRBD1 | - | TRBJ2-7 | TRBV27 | CASSMTGEAYEQYF | TGTGCCAGCAGTATGACAGGGGAAGCCTACGAGCAGTACTTC
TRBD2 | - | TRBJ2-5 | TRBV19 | CASSIDLRGDGQETQYF | TGTGCCAGTAGTATAGACCTCCGGGGGGACGGCCAAGAGACCCAGTACTTC
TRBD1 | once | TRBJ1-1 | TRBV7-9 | CASSPPTGGMNTEAFF | TGTGCCAGCAGCCCACCCACAGGGGGGATGAACACTGAAGCTTTCTTT
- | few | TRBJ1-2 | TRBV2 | CASSEVNRGGYTF | TGTGCCAGCAGTGAAGTAAACCGGGGGGGCTACACCTTC
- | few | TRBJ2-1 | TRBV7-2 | CASSLDDNSPANEQFF | TGTGCCAGCAGCTTAGATGACAATTCACCCGCCAATGAGCAGTTCTTC
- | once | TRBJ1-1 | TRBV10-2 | CASSLLGGTEAFF | TGCGCCAGCAGTTTGCTAGGTGGCACTGAAGCTTTCTTT
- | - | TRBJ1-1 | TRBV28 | CASSFPDYTEAFF | TGTGCCAGCAGTTTCCCGGACTACACTGAAGCTTTCTTT
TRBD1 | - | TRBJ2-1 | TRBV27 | CASSRPGQGSDEQFF | TGTGCCAGCAGCCGCCCGGGACAGGGGAGCGATGAGCAGTTCTTC
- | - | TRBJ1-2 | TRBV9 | CASSVDSQGGYGYTF | TGTGCCAGCAGCGTAGATTCACAGGGAGGGTATGGTTACACCTTC
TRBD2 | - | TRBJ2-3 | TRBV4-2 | CASSQRITGASGAGDTQYF | TGTGCCAGCAGCCAACGTATTACTGGTGCTAGCGGGGCTGGAGATACGCAGTATTTT
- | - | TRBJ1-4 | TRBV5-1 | CASREGTSNEKLFF | TGCGCCAGCAGGGAGGGAACCTCTAATGAAAAACTGTTTTTT
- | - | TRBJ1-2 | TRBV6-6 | CASSRSGSGHYGYTF | TGTGCCAGCAGTCGGTCGGGGAGCGGGCACTATGGCTACACCTTC
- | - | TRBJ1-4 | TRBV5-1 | CASSLGLGGLQNEKLFF | TGCGCCAGCAGCCTAGGACTTGGCGGTCTCCAAAATGAAAAACTGTTTTTT
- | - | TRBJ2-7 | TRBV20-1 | CSATQTHEQYF | TGCAGTGCGACCCAGACTCACGAGCAGTACTTC
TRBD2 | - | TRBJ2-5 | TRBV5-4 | CASSFKRERWETQYF | TGTGCCAGCAGCTTCAAGCGGGAGCGGTGGGAGACCCAGTACTTC
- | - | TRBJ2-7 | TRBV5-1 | CASSYRAGPGEQYF | TGCGCCAGCAGCTACCGGGCCGGACCAGGGGAGCAGTACTTC
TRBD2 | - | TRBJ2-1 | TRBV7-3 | CASSLWAGGLNEQFF | TGTGCCAGCAGCTTATGGGCGGGAGGGTTAAATGAGCAGTTCTTC
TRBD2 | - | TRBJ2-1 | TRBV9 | CASSPPSEGLAGGRNEQFF | TGTGCCAGCAGCCCCCCTAGCGAAGGACTAGCGGGAGGTCGGAATGAGCAGTTCTTC
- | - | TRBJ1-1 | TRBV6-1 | CASSDSQTVWTEAFF | TGTGCCAGCAGCGATTCCCAGACAGTATGGACTGAAGCTTTCTTT
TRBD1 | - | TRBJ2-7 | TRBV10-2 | CASSALPGQGTYEQYF | TGCGCCAGCAGCGCACTCCCGGGACAGGGAACCTACGAGCAGTACTTC
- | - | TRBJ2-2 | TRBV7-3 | CASSLTRESGELFF | TGTGCCAGCAGCTTAACGCGAGAATCCGGGGAGCTGTTTTTT
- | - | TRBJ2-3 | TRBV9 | CASSPTSSTDTQYF | TGTGCCAGCAGCCCCACGAGTAGCACAGATACGCAGTATTTT
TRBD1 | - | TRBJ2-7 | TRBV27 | CASSWDSSYEQYF | TGTGCCAGCAGCTGGGACAGCTCCTACGAGCAGTACTTC
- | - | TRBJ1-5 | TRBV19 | CASSTTLNYNQPQHF | TGTGCCAGTAGTACGACACTTAATTATAATCAGCCCCAGCATTTT
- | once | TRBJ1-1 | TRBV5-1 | CASSLRFRQSTSMNTEAFF | TGCGCCAGCAGCCTCCGTTTCCGACAGTCGACTTCAATGAACACTGAAGCTTTCTTT
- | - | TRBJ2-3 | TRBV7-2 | CASSLVWSSTDTQYF | TGTGCCAGCAGCTTAGTCTGGAGTAGCACAGATACGCAGTATTTT
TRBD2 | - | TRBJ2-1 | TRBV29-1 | CSGRGREQFF | TGCAGCGGGCGGGGGAGGGAGCAGTTCTTC
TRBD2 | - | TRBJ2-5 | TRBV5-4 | CASSSGLAEETQYF | TGTGCCAGCAGCTCGGGACTAGCGGAAGAGACCCAGTACTTC